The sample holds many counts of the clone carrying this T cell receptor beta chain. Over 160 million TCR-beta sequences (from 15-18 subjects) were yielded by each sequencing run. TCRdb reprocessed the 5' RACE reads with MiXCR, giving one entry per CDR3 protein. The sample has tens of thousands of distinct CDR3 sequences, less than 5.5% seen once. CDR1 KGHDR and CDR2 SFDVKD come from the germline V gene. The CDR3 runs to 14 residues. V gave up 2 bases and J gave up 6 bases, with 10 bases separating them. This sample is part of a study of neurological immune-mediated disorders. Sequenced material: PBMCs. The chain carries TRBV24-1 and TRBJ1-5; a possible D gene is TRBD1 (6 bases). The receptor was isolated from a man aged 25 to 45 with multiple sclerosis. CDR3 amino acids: CATSDYRERQPQHF. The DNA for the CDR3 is TGTGCCACCAGTGATTACAGGGAGCGTCAGCCCCAGCATTTT.